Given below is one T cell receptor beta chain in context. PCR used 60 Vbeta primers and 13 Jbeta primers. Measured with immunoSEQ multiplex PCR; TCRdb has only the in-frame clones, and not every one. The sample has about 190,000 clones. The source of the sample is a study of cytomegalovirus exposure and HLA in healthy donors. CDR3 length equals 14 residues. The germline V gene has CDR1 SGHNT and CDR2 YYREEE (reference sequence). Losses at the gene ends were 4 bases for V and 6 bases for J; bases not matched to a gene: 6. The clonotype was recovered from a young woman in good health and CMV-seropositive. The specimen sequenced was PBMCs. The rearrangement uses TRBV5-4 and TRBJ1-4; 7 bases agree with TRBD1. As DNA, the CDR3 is TGTGCCAGCAGCCCTGACAGGGTTGATGAAAAACTGTTTTTT. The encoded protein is CASSPDRVDEKLFF.